This TCR beta chain was documented in a study of metastatic and nonmetastatic thyroid tumors. Study summary: Comparative analysis of repertoires was undertaken across blood and tumor or nodule tissue obtained from malignant and benign thyroid patients. Study-wide results and limits: TCR beta diversity was reportedly significantly higher in malignant thyroid tumors than benign nodules, in blood and tumor.

This clone was found once. Its target is not known. Per the authors' pipeline: Between-group CDR3 differences, defined by clinicopathological status, yielded a distant-metastasis classifier for papillary thyroid cancer. MiXCR re-clonotyped the PCR reads for TCRdb. The V and J calls were not made by the authors but by TCRdb's processing. Of tens of thousands of clones listed, roughly 23% are singletons. Patients had received no treatment of any kind before thyroid surgery. The CDR3 covers 15 residues. Trimming cost V 1 base and J 5 bases; bases outside gene matches: 7. Germline CDR1 SEHNR, CDR2 FQNEAQ (reference sequence).

Specimen: blood. The chain recombines TRBV7-9 with TRBJ1-1; 7 bases are a match to TRBD1. This TCR was sampled from a male donor with papillary thyroid cancer or a benign thyroid nodule (not recorded which). Some clones in this sample may be carry-over from other donors' samples. The CDR3 protein is CASSLGTGVLTEAFF. CDR3 sequence (DNA): TGTGCCAGCAGCTTAGGGACAGGCGTATTAACTGAAGCTTTCTTT.